What follows describes a single T cell receptor (beta chain). This specimen comes from a study of blood T cell repertoires in COVID-19. Study in general: COVID-19 samples collected from the United States, Italy and Spain covered acute and convalescent phases. In each case, the material was cDNA or gDNA derived from T cells, B-cell-depleted T cells, or PBMCs.

Original handling: Reference gene primer amplification yielded estimated nucleated cell counts. Assay: immunoSEQ multiplex PCR; the TCRdb copy retains only in-frame clones and omits some. V, J and clone size were drawn from that table, and D and trimming were deduced from the DNA. The table has about 120,000 clones, 90% seen once. Seattle's cohort entered during active infection and was followed longitudinally. The length of the CDR3 is 13 residues. Trimming removed 10 bases at V and 2 bases at J, with 14 bases between. Germline V lookup: CDR1 MNHEY, CDR2 SMNVEV (reference sequence). This receptor was obtained from a woman in her fifties or sixties with COVID-19, enrolled during active disease. The rearrangement uses TRBV27 and TRBJ2-5; D may be TRBD1 (6 bases). Sequenced material: peripheral blood. CDR3 residues: CATRGGLQETQYF. CDR3 DNA sequence: TGTGCCACCAGAGGGGGATTGCAAGAGACCCAGTACTTC.